This TCR beta chain was found in a study of identical twins. Overall study findings and caveats: Among monozygotic twins, out-of-frame TCR alpha sharing exceeded what models predicted.

Looked up from germline, CDR1 is DFQATT and CDR2 is SNEGSKA (reference sequence). Unmatched junction bases numbered 13, after V lost 1 base and J lost 7 bases. The CDR3 is 17 residues long. TCRdb re-derived calls from the 5' RACE reads in MiXCR, one entry per CDR3 protein. This repertoire shows nearly 900,000 distinct CDR3 sequences, 10% to 15% found once; its top ten account for around 1.6%. About this clonotype itself: Its antigen remains unknown.

These data were likewise used in another study, on yellow fever vaccine responses in identical twins.

The sequence came from a woman younger than 30 in good health. V and J are TRBV20-1 and TRBJ2-1, with 10 bases aligning to TRBD2. Sequencing used PBMCs. CDR3 in amino acids: CSARAKGTSERKNEQFF. CDR3 sequence (DNA): TGCAGTGCTAGAGCCAAGGGGACTAGCGAGAGGAAAAATGAGCAGTTCTTC.